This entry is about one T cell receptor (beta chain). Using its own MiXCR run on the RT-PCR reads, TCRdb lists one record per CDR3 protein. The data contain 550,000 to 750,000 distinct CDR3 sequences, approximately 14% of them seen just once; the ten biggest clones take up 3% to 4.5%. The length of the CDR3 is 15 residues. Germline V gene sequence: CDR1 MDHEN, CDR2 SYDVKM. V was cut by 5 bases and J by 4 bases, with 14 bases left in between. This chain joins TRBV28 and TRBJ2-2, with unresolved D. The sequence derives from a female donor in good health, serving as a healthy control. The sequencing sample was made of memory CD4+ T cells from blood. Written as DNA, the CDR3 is TGTGCCAGCAGTCTCCGAGGTGGAGTCACCGGGGAGCTGTTTTTT. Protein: CASSLRGGVTGELFF.